The clone carrying this T cell receptor beta chain was recorded only once. Treatment noted: roughly 18 received Ad26.COV2.S at low or high dose, single or two shots; about 5 received placebo; per-sample allocation not given. The samples date from day 63 after the first vaccine or placebo injection. The repertoire was sequenced with immunoSEQ multiplex PCR; TCRdb's copy has only in-frame clones and lacks some. This table has under 500,000 clones, 80% to 95% appearing once. This sample stems from a study of Ad26.COV2.S vaccination and SARS-CoV-2 variants. CDR3 length: 16 amino acids. Germline V gives CDR1 MDHEN, CDR2 SYDVKM. Trimming removed 6 bases from V and 6 bases from J; junction bases left unmatched: 10.

The chain recombines TRBV28 with TRBJ2-1; 11 positions agree with TRBD2. The sequence was obtained from a person aged 18 to 65 who received the Ad26.COV2.S COVID-19 vaccine or a placebo. Sequencing used peripheral blood, obtained in a trial of Ad26.COV2.S vaccine versus placebo. CDR3 in DNA: TGTGCCAGCAGCATCAAACTAGCGGGGGCCCTCAATGAGCAGTTCTTC. This encodes CASSIKLAGALNEQFF.